A selection of T cell receptor beta chains follows, all from one sample in a study of blood T cell repertoires in COVID-19. Clones were sequenced by immunoSEQ multiplex PCR, and TCRdb holds only the in-frame ones, with some missing. The data contain 110,000 to 150,000 clones, around 84% of them singletons. The sample comprised peripheral blood. The source is a woman aged 45-60 years with acute or convalescent COVID-19. Both conserved end residues are trimmed from each CDR3.

j_call v_call cdr3_length cdr3_aa
TRBJ2-3 TRBV7-2 15 ASSSQRGGRGTDTQY
TRBJ1-1 TRBV9 13 ASSVIAGGGGEAF
TRBJ1-2 TRBV4-2 14 ASSQASRQGTYGYT
TRBJ1-2 TRBV5-6 13 ASSVDLSGYYGYT
TRBJ2-7 TRBV4-2 10 ASSPQGNEQY
TRBJ2-3 TRBV2 10 ASQRGGDTQY
TRBJ1-2 TRBV6-1 11 ASSENKGRGHT
TRBJ2-3 TRBV5-1 12 ASSWGGGSDPWY
TRBJ2-3 TRBV15 14 ATSRVLEPSTDTQY
TRBJ1-1 TRBV18 12 ASSPGTGSPEAF
TRBJ1-5 TRBV7-9 13 ASSLEGAGVQPQH